These 21 T cell receptor beta chains share one sample of origin, sequenced in a study of T cells in localized non-small cell lung cancer. Profiling relied on immunoSEQ multiplex PCR, and the TCRdb table lists in-frame clones only, not all of them. The sample records tens of thousands of clones, about 87% being singletons. Specimen: peripheral blood, collected before any cancer treatment. These receptors all come from a man aged 35-75 years with stage I squamous cell lung carcinoma.

The genes are TRBV28 and TRBJ2-1; D is possibly TRBD1 or TRBD2 (5 bases each). The CDR3 spans 13 residues. Deletions cut 2 bases from V and 8 bases from J, with 10 bases between. Germline CDR1 is MDHEN and CDR2 is SYDVKM. CDR3 amino acids: CASSLGGTDEQFF. DNA of the CDR3: TGTGCCAGCAGTTTAGGGGGAACGGATGAGCAGTTCTTC.

The chain uses TRBV25-1 and TRBJ2-2; the match to TRBD1 covers 10 bases. CDR3 size: 14 residues. The V segment lost 6 bases and the J segment 8 bases; nucleotides outside the gene matches: 6. The germline V gene has CDR1 MGHDK and CDR2 SYGVNS. CDR3 amino acids: CASRPDRGQGELFF. CDR3 sequence (DNA): TGTGCCAGCAGGCCTGACAGGGGGCAAGGGGAGCTGTTTTTT.

The V call is TRBV4-1, the J call TRBJ1-2, with 10 nucleotides matching TRBD1. The CDR3 extends over 13 amino acids. Germline CDR1 reads MGHRA; CDR2 reads YSYEKL. V was pared by 6 bases and J by 5 bases, with 3 bases of the junction left unmatched. Here the CDR3 reads CASRGTGAYGYTF. The CDR3 DNA reads TGCGCCAGCAGGGGGACAGGGGCATATGGCTACACCTTC.

V is TRBV5-1 and J is TRBJ1-1; tentatively, D is TRBD1 (5 bases). V lost 0 bases and J lost 7, with 7 bases in between. The CDR3 extends over 12 amino acids. Germline CDR1 reads SGHRS; CDR2 reads YFSETQ. CDR3 bases: TGCGCCAGCAGCTTGGGGGACGGTGAAGCTTTCTTT. Translated, it gives CASSLGDGEAFF.

This clone was counted a single time. This rearrangement joins TRBV7-9 to TRBJ1-1; TRBD1 aligns across 8 bases. The J segment lost 1 base and the V segment lost 6 bases, leaving 7 bases of the junction unmatched. This CDR3 has 15 residues. Germline CDR1 SEHNR, CDR2 FQNEAQ (reference sequence). CDR3 region: CASRMDRVGNTEAFF. The CDR3 nucleotides read TGTGCCAGCAGAATGGACAGGGTCGGGAACACTGAAGCTTTCTTT.

This clone was recorded a few times. This rearrangement joins TRBV6-1 to TRBJ2-3, with D possibly matching TRBD2 (6 bases). V lost 5 bases, J lost 2 bases, and 8 bases lay in between. The CDR3 is 13 amino acids. Germline V gives CDR1 MNHNS, CDR2 SASEGT. CDR3 protein: CASSREFTDTQYF. As DNA, the CDR3 is TGTGCCAGCAGTCGGGAGTTCACAGATACGCAGTATTTT.

The gene calls are TRBV28 and TRBJ2-3, with D possibly being TRBD2 (5 bases). V was cut by 5 bases and J by 0 bases, with 6 bases left in between. The CDR3 sequence is 13 residues long. Germline CDR1 and CDR2: MDHEN and SYDVKM. The CDR3 here is CASSERSTDTQYF. For the CDR3, the DNA is TGTGCCAGCAGTGAGCGGAGCACAGATACGCAGTATTTT.

J is TRBJ2-5 and V is TRBV6-5; either TRBD1 or TRBD2 may fit D (5 bases each). Trimming left V 8 bases short and J 7 bases short, with 20 bases between. The CDR3 runs to 14 residues. The germline CDR1 and CDR2 sequences are MNHEY and SVGAGI. The CDR3 sequence: CASHPPGSRGTQYF. The CDR3 DNA reads as TGTGCCAGCCACCCTCCAGGGAGCCGAGGGACCCAGTACTTC.

The rearrangement uses TRBV18 and TRBJ1-1; D gene ambiguous. Trimming took off 3 bases at V and 1 base at J, with 12 bases between the two ends. The length of the CDR3 is 15 residues. Germline V gene data show CDR1 as KGHSH and CDR2 as LQKENI. CDR3 amino acids: CASSPSPHKNTEAFF. The DNA of the CDR3 is TGTGCCAGCTCACCCTCCCCCCACAAGAACACTGAAGCTTTCTTT.

In its sample, this clone was seen once. The chain recombines TRBV7-6 with TRBJ2-7, with D possibly being TRBD2 (6 bases). V was clipped by 1 base and J by 0 bases, with 7 bases between them. Per germline, CDR1 SGHVS and CDR2 FNYEAQ. The CDR3 has 14 amino acids. The CDR3 nucleotides are TGTGCCAGCAGCTTAGGGACTATCTCCTACGAGCAGTACTTC. Its protein product is CASSLGTISYEQYF.

The gene calls are TRBV6-5 and TRBJ1-3; no definite D call. Looked up from germline, CDR1 is MNHEY and CDR2 is SVGAGI. This CDR3 is 14 amino acids long. V was trimmed by 0 bases and J by 3 bases, leaving 6 bases between them. CDR3 in DNA: TGTGCCAGCAGTTACTCGGCAGATGGAAACACCATATATTTT. Encoded protein: CASSYSADGNTIYF.

The chain couples TRBV18 to TRBJ1-1; D unclear. Between the trimmed V and J ends, which lost 3 bases and 1 base, there was a span of 15 bases. CDR1 is KGHSH and CDR2 is LQKENI in the germline V gene. The CDR3 loop spans 16 amino acids. CDR3 DNA: TGTGCCAGCTCACCGGGAGTTAGGGTGGGGAACACTGAAGCTTTCTTT. It encodes CASSPGVRVGNTEAFF.

This clone was recorded a few times. The rearrangement uses TRBV7-9 and TRBJ2-7, with D unclear. V was trimmed by 4 bases and J by 6 bases, leaving 7 bases between them. Germline V gene sequence: CDR1 SEHNR, CDR2 FQNEAQ (reference sequence). This CDR3 is 11 amino acids long. CDR3 DNA sequence: TGTGCCAGCAGCTCTGGGTCCGAGCAGTACTTC. It yields the protein CASSSGSEQYF.

This chain links TRBV18 with TRBJ2-1, with D unclear. V was trimmed by 3 bases and J by 0 bases, leaving 6 bases between them. Germline V lookup: CDR1 KGHSH, CDR2 LQKENI. The CDR3 is 14 amino acids. The CDR3 here is CASSPLTSYNEQFF. CDR3 sequence (DNA): TGTGCCAGCTCACCTTTAACCTCCTACAATGAGCAGTTCTTC.

The rearrangement links TRBV5-1 to TRBJ2-1, with D perhaps given as TRBD1 or TRBD2 (5 bases each). Trimming removed 1 base at V and 8 bases at J, with 19 bases between. The CDR3 extends over 16 amino acids. Germline V gene sequence: CDR1 SGHRS, CDR2 YFSETQ. This CDR3 is CASSLTKGVGDDEQFF. CDR3 DNA sequence: TGCGCCAGCAGCTTGACCAAAGGCGTGGGGGACGATGAGCAGTTCTTC.

A few counts support this clone. The genes are TRBV4-1 and TRBJ2-5; D is possibly TRBD2 (6 bases). V was cut by 2 bases and J by 5 bases, with 9 bases left in between. CDR1 and CDR2 from the germline V gene are MGHRA and YSYEKL. The CDR3 loop spans 13 amino acids. DNA for the CDR3: TGCGCCAGCAGCCAATGGAGGGGTGAGACCCAGTACTTC. Its translation: CASSQWRGETQYF.

The chain joins TRBV19 to TRBJ1-5; D is undetermined. Trimming stripped 1 base from V and 7 bases from J, with 8 bases between. The CDR3 has 13 residues. Per germline, CDR1 LNHDA and CDR2 SQIVND (reference sequence). The CDR3, as DNA: TGTGCCAGTAGTATAGCCCCAGGCCAGCCCCAGCATTTT. Translating gives CASSIAPGQPQHF.

The chain employs TRBV30 and TRBJ2-7; tentative D call: TRBD1 (6 bases). V was shortened by 4 bases and J by 3 bases, with 19 bases between the two germline ends. CDR3 length equals 15 residues. CDR1 and CDR2 (germline): GTSNPN, SVGIG (reference sequence). The CDR3, as DNA: TGTGCCTGGAATGTATTTGGGACAACCTACTACGAGCAGTACTTC. This gives the protein CAWNVFGTTYYEQYF.

This chain joins TRBV9 and TRBJ2-5; 8 nucleotides line up with TRBD2. The CDR3 runs 13 residues. Looked up from germline, CDR1 is SGDLS and CDR2 is YYNGEE. V was pared by 4 bases and J by 1 base, with 0 bases of the junction left unmatched. The CDR3, as DNA: TGTGCCAGCAGCCGGGGGGGCCAAGAGACCCAGTACTTC. Protein sequence: CASSRGGQETQYF.

The gene calls are TRBV6-1 and TRBJ2-7, with 11 nucleotides matching TRBD2. CDR1 and CDR2 (germline): MNHNS, SASEGT. V lost 0 bases, J lost 2 bases, and 9 bases stayed unmatched. The CDR3 consists of 18 residues. The CDR3 nucleotides are TGTGCCAGCAGTGAAGCGAGGGCTAGCGGGGGGTTCCCCTACGAGCAGTACTTC. The encoded protein is CASSEARASGGFPYEQYF.

The chain employs TRBV4-2 and TRBJ1-1; 8 positions match TRBD1. The CDR3 sequence is 13 residues long. Germline loops: CDR1 LGHNA, CDR2 YNFKEQ. Trimming took 4 bases from V and 5 from J; bases not matched to a gene: 3. The CDR3 reads CASSPDRVTEAFF. The CDR3 DNA sequence: TGTGCCAGCAGCCCGGACAGGGTTACTGAAGCTTTCTTT.